This TCR beta chain was retrieved from a study of blood T cell repertoires in COVID-19. Study-wide context: PBMCs, B-cell-depleted T cells, or T cells provided the cDNA or gDNA that made up the material.

The CDR3 spans 16 residues. Germline CDR1 LNHNV, CDR2 YYDKDF (reference sequence). Trimming removed 0 bases at V and 2 bases at J, with 14 bases between. Profiling relied on immunoSEQ multiplex PCR, and the TCRdb table lists in-frame clones only, not all of them. In the table there are tens of thousands of clones, 83% of which are singletons. This rearrangement joins TRBV15 to TRBJ2-7, with a weak D call TRBD1 (6 bases). This receptor was taken from a man aged 60 to 69 with active COVID-19. The sample was peripheral blood. This CDR3 reads CATSRDIDRWTYEQYF. CDR3 sequence (DNA): TGTGCCACCAGCAGAGATATAGACAGGTGGACCTACGAGCAGTACTTC.